The TCR beta chain described here comes from a study of blood T cell repertoires in COVID-19. Whole-study context: There were acute and convalescent COVID-19 samples, and they came from the United States, Italy and Spain. PBMCs, B-cell-depleted T cells, or T cells provided the cDNA or gDNA that made up the material.

Original handling: How many nucleated cells were present was estimated from reference gene primer amplification. Sequencing used immunoSEQ multiplex PCR; TCRdb keeps in-frame clones, though not all of them. V and J calls and clone size come straight from that table; D and trimming were deduced from the DNA. The table has roughly 100,000 clones, 70% to 90% seen once. Trimming removed 0 bases from V and 4 bases from J, with 13 bases in between. Looked up from germline, CDR1 is SGHTA and CDR2 is FQGNSA. This CDR3 is built from 15 residues. This TCR was sampled from a human donor in a cohort sampled during active COVID-19. The chain couples TRBV7-2 to TRBJ2-7; D might be TRBD2 (6 bases). The sample taken for sequencing was peripheral blood. The CDR3 sequence is CASSLAPGLMYEQYF. The CDR3 DNA is TGTGCCAGCAGCTTAGCTCCGGGACTGATGTACGAGCAGTACTTC.